A single T cell receptor beta chain is shown here with its context. The sample comes from a study of blood T cell repertoires in COVID-19. Repertoires were generated with immunoSEQ multiplex PCR, while TCRdb's copy carries only in-frame clones and drops some. This table holds a few hundred thousand clones, less than 90% found once. The CDR3 covers 12 residues. Trimming took off 6 bases at V and 5 bases at J, with 7 bases between the two ends. Germline lookup yields CDR1 MNHEY and CDR2 SVGAGI. The rearrangement uses TRBV6-5 and TRBJ2-2; D uncertain. The sample comprised PBMCs or T cells enriched from blood (not recorded which). The TCR originated in a woman in her forties or fifties who had recovered from COVID-19. The CDR3 nucleotides read TGTGCCAGCAGAGAGCATACCGGGGAGCTGTTTTTT. Protein product: CASREHTGELFF.